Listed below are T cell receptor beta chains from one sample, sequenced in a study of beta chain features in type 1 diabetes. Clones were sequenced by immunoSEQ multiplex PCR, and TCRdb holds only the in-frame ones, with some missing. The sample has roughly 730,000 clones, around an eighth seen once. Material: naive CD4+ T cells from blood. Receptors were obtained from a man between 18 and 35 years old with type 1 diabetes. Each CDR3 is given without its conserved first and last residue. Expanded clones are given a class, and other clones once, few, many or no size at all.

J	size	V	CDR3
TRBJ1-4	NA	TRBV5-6	ASSLGQGAGKLF
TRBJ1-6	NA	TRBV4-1	ASSQDNDEWRLGSPLH
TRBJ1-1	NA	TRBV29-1	SVLRPLNTEAF
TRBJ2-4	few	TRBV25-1	ASSPPDRDQNIQY
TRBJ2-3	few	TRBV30	AFRGLARTDTQY
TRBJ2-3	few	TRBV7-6	ASSFSGANTDTQY
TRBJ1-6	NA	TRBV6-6	ASTPGGTGGSPLH
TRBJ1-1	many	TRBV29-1	SVQGGTEAF
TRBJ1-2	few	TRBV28	ASSLIFGQGRGYT
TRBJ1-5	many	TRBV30	AWSAQDDQPQH